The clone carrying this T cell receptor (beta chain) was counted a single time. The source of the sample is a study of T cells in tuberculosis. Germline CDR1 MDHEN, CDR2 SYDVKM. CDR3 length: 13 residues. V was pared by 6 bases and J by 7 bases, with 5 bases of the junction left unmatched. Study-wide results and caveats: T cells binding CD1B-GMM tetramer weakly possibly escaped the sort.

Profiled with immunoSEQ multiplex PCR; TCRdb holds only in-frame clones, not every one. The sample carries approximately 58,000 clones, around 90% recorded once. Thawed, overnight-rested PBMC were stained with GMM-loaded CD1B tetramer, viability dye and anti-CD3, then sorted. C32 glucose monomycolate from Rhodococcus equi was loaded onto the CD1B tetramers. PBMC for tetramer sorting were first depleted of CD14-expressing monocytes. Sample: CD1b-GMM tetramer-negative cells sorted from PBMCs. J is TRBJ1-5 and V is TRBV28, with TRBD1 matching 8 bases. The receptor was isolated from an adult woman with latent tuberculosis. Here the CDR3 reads CASSPDRGQPQHF. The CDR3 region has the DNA TGTGCCAGCAGCCCCGACAGGGGACAGCCCCAGCATTTT.